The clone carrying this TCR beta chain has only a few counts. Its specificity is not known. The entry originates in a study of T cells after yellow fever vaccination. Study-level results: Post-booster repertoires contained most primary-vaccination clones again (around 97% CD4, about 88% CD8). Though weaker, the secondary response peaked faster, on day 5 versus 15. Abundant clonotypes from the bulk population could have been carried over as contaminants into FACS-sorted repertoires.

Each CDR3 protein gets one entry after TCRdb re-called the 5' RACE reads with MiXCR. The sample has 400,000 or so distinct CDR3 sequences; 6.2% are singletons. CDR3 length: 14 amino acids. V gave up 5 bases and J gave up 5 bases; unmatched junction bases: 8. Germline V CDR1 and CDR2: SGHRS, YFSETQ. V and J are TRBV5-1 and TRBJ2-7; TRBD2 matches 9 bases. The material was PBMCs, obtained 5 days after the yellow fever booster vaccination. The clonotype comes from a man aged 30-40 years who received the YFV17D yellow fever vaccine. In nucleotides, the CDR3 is TGCGCCAGCAGAGCCAGCGGGAGGCGGGACGAGCAGTACTTC. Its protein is CASRASGRRDEQYF.